This is a list of T cell receptor beta chains from one sample in a study of T cells in Graves' hyperthyroidism and ophthalmopathy. In TCRdb, the multiplex PCR reads were re-called with MiXCR into one record per CDR3 protein. Of approximately 420,000 distinct CDR3 sequences listed, 15% were seen once; the top ten hold 32%. The sequenced sample was blood. The source is a woman in her 30s with Graves' hyperthyroidism. Each CDR3 is given with its conserved first and last residue.

len	v_gene	j_gene	CDR3aa
14	TRBV12-3/TRBV12-4	TRBJ1-5	CASSSRVNNQPQHF
17	TRBV28	TRBJ2-4	CASSGIGTSGYKNIQYF
15	TRBV6-5	TRBJ2-7	CASSWTAKGTYEQYF
14	TRBV28	TRBJ2-2	CASRILTVTGELFF
15	TRBV15	TRBJ2-3	CATSRGLGNTDTQYF
15	TRBV15	TRBJ2-1	CATSSPGGRANEQFF
16	TRBV6-1	TRBJ2-1	CASSEVLAGGLNEQFF
12	TRBV28	TRBJ2-7	CASRSNPYEQYF
15	TRBV7-9	TRBJ2-3	CASSLWQLNTDTQYF
14	TRBV6-4	TRBJ2-7	CASSAWTPGYEQYF
14	TRBV20-1	TRBJ2-3	CSAGGGLGTDTQYF
13	TRBV6-4	TRBJ1-5	CASSPTESQPQHF
15	TRBV27	TRBJ1-5	CASTPGPVPNQPQHF
14	TRBV3-1	TRBJ2-4	CASSQGYRKNIQYF
14	TRBV6-1	TRBJ2-7	CASSYRGENYEQYF
13	TRBV3-1	TRBJ1-6	CASSQVINSPLHF
18	TRBV3-1	TRBJ2-2	CASSQDRRLAIDTGELFF
13	TRBV5-1	TRBJ1-1	CASMRGENTEAFF
14	TRBV11-2	TRBJ1-2	CASGPGGPSYGYTF
18	TRBV5-1	TRBJ2-7	CASSSGTSGRGKPWEQYF
11	TRBV30	TRBJ2-7	CAWTLPGEQYF
18	TRBV10-3	TRBJ2-3	CAISESYASGSFADTQYF
13	TRBV20-1	TRBJ1-5	CSAGDQSNQPQHF
13	TRBV7-9	TRBJ1-2	CASSFGQGGGYTF
14	TRBV5-1	TRBJ2-2	CASTKELNTGELFF
14	TRBV9	TRBJ2-1	CASSVEVRYNEQFF
15	TRBV19	TRBJ2-1	CASSQTGGTGNEQFF
13	TRBV7-2	TRBJ2-7	CASAPRGKYEQYF
13	TRBV11-2	TRBJ1-2	CASSPGTGHGYTF
15	TRBV6-6	TRBJ2-5	CASSYGGLAQETQYF
14	TRBV5-1	TRBJ2-7	CASSLTTAAYEQYF
16	TRBV2	TRBJ2-1	CASSGQGKLSTNQQFF
13	TRBV28	TRBJ1-4	CASSLIGHEKLFF
13	TRBV18	TRBJ2-7	CASSPTDTYEQYF
16	TRBV29-1	TRBJ2-6	CSARGLEDSGANVLTF
13	TRBV19	TRBJ2-1	CASSIGGVNEQFF
12	TRBV30	TRBJ1-6	CARSVGTEPLHF
15	TRBV7-3	TRBJ1-3	CASSLRGQGGNTIYF
15	TRBV19	TRBJ1-5	CASSMEPRLYQPQHF
14	TRBV20-1	TRBJ2-3	CSASPRGNTDTQYF
15	TRBV6-1	TRBJ2-1	CASRKRTSSYNEQFF
16	TRBV4-2	TRBJ2-3	CASSQTIAGGTDTQYF
20	TRBV3-1	TRBJ1-5	CASSQDPPADRAHSNQPQHF
15	TRBV7-9	TRBJ2-4	CASSPLSGRLDIQYF
20	TRBV3-1	TRBJ2-3	CASSQEEGLAGVGGTDTQYF
15	TRBV28	TRBJ2-2	CASSSSGTPNEELFF
15	TRBV5-1	TRBJ1-6	CASSLEATGNSPLHF
13	TRBV7-2	TRBJ1-1	CASSFGADTEAFF
13	TRBV28	TRBJ2-5	CASSSPSRETQYF
13	TRBV20-1	TRBJ2-1	CSLPAGTRNEQFF
14	TRBV10-2	TRBJ2-5	CASQDPGPGETQYF
12	TRBV29-1	TRBJ2-7	CSVEGESYEQYF